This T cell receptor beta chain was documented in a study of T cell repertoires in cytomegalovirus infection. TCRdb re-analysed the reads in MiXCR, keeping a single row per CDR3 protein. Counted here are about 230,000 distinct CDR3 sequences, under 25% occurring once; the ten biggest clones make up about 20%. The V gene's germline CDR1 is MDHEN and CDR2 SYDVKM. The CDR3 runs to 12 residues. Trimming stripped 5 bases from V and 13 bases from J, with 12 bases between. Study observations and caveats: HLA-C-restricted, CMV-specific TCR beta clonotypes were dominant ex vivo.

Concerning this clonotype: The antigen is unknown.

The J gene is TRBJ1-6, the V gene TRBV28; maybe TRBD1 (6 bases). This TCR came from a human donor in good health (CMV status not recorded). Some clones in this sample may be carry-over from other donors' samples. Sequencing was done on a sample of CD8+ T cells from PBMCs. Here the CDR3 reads CASSVPGVPLHF. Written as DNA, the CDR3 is TGTGCCAGCAGTGTACCAGGGGTTCCCCTCCACTTT.